This entry features one T cell receptor beta chain sequence. The data stem from a study of response to subunit inactivated influenza vaccine. TCRdb re-called the RT-PCR reads through MiXCR, storing one row per CDR3 protein. The sample records roughly 780,000 distinct CDR3 sequences, about a fifth being singletons. V lost 6 bases, J lost 5 bases, and 5 bases stayed unmatched. The germline gives CDR1 ENHRY, CDR2 SYGVKD. The CDR3 totals 13 residues. The receptor comes from a man between 50 and 59 years old who received an inactivated influenza vaccine. The V gene is TRBV10-3, the J gene TRBJ2-5; 8 bases agree with TRBD1. The sample was PBMCs from blood, taken 4 to 6 days after vaccination. Here the CDR3 DNA reads TGTGCCATCAGCCGACAGGGGATGGAGACCCAGTACTTC. Residues: CAISRQGMETQYF.